This T cell receptor beta chain is drawn from a study of blood T cell repertoires in COVID-19. Data came from immunoSEQ multiplex PCR; TCRdb stores just in-frame clones and leaves some out. The sample has some 88,000 clones; about 90% are singletons. This CDR3 region has 15 residues. Germline V lookup: CDR1 SGHTA, CDR2 FQGTGA. With V trimmed by 5 bases and J by 0 bases, 3 bases remained unmatched. The chain links TRBV7-3 to TRBJ2-1; 8 bases match TRBD2. The sequence derives from a human donor with active COVID-19. The donor label of this sample is uncertain. The source material was peripheral blood. The CDR3 nucleotides read TGTGCCAGCAGCGAGCGGGGGAGCTCCTACAATGAGCAGTTCTTC. It specifies CASSERGSSYNEQFF.